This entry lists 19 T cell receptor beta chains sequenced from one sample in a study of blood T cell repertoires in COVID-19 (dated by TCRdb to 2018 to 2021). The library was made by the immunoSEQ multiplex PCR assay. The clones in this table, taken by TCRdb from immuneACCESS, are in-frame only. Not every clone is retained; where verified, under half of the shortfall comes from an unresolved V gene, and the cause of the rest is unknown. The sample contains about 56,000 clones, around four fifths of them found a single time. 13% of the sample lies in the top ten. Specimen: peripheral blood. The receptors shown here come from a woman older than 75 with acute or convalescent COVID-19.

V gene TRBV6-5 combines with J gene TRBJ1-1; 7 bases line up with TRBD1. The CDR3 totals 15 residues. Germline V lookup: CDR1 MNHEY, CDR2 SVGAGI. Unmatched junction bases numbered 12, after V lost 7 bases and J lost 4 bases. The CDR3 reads CASTKGQTASTEAFF. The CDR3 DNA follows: TGTGCCAGCACTAAGGGACAGACGGCCTCCACTGAAGCTTTCTTT.

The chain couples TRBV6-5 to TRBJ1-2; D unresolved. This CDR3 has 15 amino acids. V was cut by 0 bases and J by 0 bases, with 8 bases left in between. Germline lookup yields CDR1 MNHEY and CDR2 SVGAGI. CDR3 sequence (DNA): TGTGCCAGCAGTTACTCCTCCGGGGCTAACTATGGCTACACCTTC. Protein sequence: CASSYSSGANYGYTF.

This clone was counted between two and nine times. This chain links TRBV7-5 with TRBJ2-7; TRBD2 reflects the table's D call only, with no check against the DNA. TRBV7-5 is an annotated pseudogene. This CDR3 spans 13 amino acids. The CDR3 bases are TGTGTCAGAAGCCCGAGACTCTTTTGGGAGCAGTACTTC. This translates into CVRSPRLFWEQYF.

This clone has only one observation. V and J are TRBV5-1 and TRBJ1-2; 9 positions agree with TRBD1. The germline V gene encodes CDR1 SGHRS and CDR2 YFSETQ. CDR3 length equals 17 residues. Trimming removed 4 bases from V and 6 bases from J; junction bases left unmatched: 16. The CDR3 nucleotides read TGCGCCAGCAGCCCCGTCCCGGGACAGGGAATCTTTAATGGCTACACCTTC. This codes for CASSPVPGQGIFNGYTF.

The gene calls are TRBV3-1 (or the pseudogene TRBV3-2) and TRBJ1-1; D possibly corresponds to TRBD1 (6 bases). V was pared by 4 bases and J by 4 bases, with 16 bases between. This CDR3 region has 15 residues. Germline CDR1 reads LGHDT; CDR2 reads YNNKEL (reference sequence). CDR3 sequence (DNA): TGTGCCAGCAGCCTATCAAACAGGGTAGGCACTGAAGCTTTCTTT. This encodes CASSLSNRVGTEAFF.

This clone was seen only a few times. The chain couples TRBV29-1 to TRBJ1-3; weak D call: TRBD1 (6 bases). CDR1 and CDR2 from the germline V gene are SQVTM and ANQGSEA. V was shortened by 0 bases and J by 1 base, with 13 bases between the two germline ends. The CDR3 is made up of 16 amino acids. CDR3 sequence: CSVEDRGARSGNTIYF. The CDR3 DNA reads TGCAGCGTTGAAGATCGGGGGGCAAGGTCTGGAAACACCATATATTTT.

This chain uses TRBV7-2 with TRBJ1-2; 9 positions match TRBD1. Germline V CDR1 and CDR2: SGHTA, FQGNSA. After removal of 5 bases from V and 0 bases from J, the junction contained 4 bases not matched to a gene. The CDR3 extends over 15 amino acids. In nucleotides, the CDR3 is TGTGCCAGCAGCAACGGGGACAGGGCTAACTATGGCTACACCTTC. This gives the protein CASSNGDRANYGYTF.

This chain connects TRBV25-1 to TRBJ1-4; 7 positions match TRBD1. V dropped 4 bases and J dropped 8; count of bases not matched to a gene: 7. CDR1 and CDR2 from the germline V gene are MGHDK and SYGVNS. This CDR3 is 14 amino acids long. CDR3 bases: TGTGCCAGCAGTGTCCCAGGGGGTACGGAAAAACTGTTTTTT. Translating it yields CASSVPGGTEKLFF.

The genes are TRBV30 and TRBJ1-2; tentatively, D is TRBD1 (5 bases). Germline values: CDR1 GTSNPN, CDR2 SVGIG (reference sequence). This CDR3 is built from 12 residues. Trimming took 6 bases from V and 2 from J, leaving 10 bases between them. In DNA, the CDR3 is TGTGCCTGTGGGGGGATGAACTATGGCTACACCTTC. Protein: CACGGMNYGYTF.

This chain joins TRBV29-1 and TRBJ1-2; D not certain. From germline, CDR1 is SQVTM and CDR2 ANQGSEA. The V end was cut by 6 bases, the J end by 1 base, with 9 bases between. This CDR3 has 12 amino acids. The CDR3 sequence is CSVTGFNYGYTF. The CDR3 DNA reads TGCAGCGTCACCGGTTTTAACTATGGCTACACCTTC.

For the CDR3, the DNA is TGTGCCAGCAGCTTAAATCCGGGGACAGATACGCAGTATTTT. Translation: CASSLNPGTDTQYF. V usage is TRBV7-3 and J usage is TRBJ2-3; a possible D gene is TRBD2 (5 bases). CDR3 length: 14 residues. Trimming stripped 1 base from V and 3 bases from J, with 8 bases between. Germline lookup yields CDR1 SGHTA and CDR2 FQGTGA.

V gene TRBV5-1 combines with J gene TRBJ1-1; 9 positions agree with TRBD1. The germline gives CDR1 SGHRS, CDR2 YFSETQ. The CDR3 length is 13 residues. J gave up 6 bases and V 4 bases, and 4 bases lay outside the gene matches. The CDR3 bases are TGCGCCAGCAGCACGGGACAGGGACCTGAAGCTTTCTTT. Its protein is CASSTGQGPEAFF.

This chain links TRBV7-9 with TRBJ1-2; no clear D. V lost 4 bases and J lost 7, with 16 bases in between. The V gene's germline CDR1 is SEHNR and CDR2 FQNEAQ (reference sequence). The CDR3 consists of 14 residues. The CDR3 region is CASSSAPEESGYTF. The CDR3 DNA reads TGTGCCAGCAGCTCGGCCCCCGAGGAATCTGGCTACACCTTC.

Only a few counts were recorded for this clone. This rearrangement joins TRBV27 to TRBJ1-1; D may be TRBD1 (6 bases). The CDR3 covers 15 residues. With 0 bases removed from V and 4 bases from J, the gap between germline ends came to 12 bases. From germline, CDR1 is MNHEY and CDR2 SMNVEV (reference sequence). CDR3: CASSLSTGGLTEAFF. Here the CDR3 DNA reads TGTGCCAGCAGTTTATCGACGGGGGGGCTCACTGAAGCTTTCTTT.

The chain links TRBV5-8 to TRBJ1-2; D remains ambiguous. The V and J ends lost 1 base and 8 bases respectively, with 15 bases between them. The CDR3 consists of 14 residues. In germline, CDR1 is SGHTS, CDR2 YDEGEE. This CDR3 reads CASSLLSGIGGYTF. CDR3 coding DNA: TGTGCCAGCAGCTTGTTATCCGGGATAGGCGGCTACACCTTC. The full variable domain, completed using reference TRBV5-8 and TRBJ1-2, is EAGVTQSPTHLIKTRGQQATLRCSPISGHTSVYWYQQALGLGLQFLLWYDEGEERNRGNFPPRFSGRQFPNYSSELNVNALELEDSALYLCASSLLSGIGGYTFGSGTRLTVV.

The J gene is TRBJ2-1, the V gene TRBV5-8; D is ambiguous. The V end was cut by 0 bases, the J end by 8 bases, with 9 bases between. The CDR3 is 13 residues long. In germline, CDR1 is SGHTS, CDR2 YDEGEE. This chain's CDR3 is CASSLDVQDEQFF. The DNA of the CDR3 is TGTGCCAGCAGCTTGGATGTTCAGGATGAGCAGTTCTTC. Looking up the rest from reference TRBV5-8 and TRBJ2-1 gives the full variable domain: EAGVTQSPTHLIKTRGQQATLRCSPISGHTSVYWYQQALGLGLQFLLWYDEGEERNRGNFPPRFSGRQFPNYSSELNVNALELEDSALYLCASSLDVQDEQFFGPGTRLTVL.

The CDR3 coding sequence is TGTGCCAGCAGCCCAAGGGGGCTAGCGGGGGCTGCGGATACGCAGTATTTT. It translates to CASSPRGLAGAADTQYF. The V gene is TRBV9, the J gene TRBJ2-3; 10 positions agree with TRBD2. V lost 4 bases and J lost 6; bases outside the gene matches: 14. There are 17 residues in the CDR3. Germline CDR1 and CDR2: SGDLS and YYNGEE.

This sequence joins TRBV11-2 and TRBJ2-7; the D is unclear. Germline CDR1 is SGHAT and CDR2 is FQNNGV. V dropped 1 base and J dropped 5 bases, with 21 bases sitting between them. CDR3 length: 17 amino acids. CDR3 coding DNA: TGTGCCAGCAGCTTAGGGTTTCACAGCTCTTTTCCGGACGAGCAGTACTTC. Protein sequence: CASSLGFHSSFPDEQYF.

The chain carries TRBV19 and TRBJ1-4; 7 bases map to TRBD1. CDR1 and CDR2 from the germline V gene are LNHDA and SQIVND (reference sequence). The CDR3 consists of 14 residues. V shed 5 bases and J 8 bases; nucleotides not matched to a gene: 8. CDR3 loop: CASSQDRVGEKLFF. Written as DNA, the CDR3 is TGTGCCAGTAGTCAAGACAGGGTTGGGGAAAAACTGTTTTTT.